This T cell receptor (beta chain) was sequenced during a study of cytomegalovirus exposure and HLA in healthy donors (dated 2017 in TCRdb). With regard to the full study: An earlier analysis of fewer than 750 of the donors reported 276 Gb of sequence data and 117 million unique TCR beta sequences obtained from approximately 180 million T cells. Approximately 300 gigabases of sequencing data and approximately 91 million unique TCR sequences made up an early release that covered around 640 HLA-typed donors. Of the approximately 400 genotyped donors, 65% to 90% fell in the genetic ancestry cluster associated with self-reported Caucasian donors. The study was designed to test whether signatures of past pathogen exposure could be identified by cataloging public T cell receptors. The study profiled the T cell repertoires of about 720 subjects by immunosequencing and related them to cytomegalovirus serostatus. Along with the roughly 670-subject first cohort, a separate validation cohort of roughly 110 different subjects was used. The study combined high-throughput TCR immunosequencing, statistical association of individual TCRs with disease status, and machine learning to predict cytomegalovirus infection status. A later analysis re-examined previously published TCR beta repertoires from more than 600 donors and added high-resolution HLA genotyping to investigate patterns of TCR occurrence. The later analysis used no new phenotypic data to find candidate immune exposures, relying instead on TCR beta sequences and their occurrence across donors. An earlier analysis of some 600 of the donors applied high-throughput TCR beta sequencing to assess whether each TCR beta V gene segment acted as functional or pseudogenic. Donor age, sex, ethnicity and CMV serostatus were compiled alongside the repertoire data. A later genetic analysis took genome-wide SNP genotypes for about 60% of the roughly 670 donors and used that subset as a discovery cohort. All discovery cohort repertoires had been generated using a single sequencing platform. Both class I and class II loci were covered by HLA typing, at four-digit resolution. The number of typed donors differed by locus: roughly 629-640 for A, B, C, DRB1 and DQB1; approximately 520 for DQA1; around 580 for DPA1; and roughly 470 for DPB1. Roughly 5 DR-DQ haplotypes were treated as single units for association and clustering because of strong linkage in the cohort. Among 300 to 450 genotyped donors of the cohort, an average of around 240,000 unique TCR beta nucleotide sequences were sequenced per donor, around a sixth of them non-productive.

The study at large found these results: Immune exposure information for the cohort was limited to CMV serostatus. A later analysis reported that several top co-occurrence clusters appeared linked to parvovirus B19, influenza, CMV and Epstein-Barr virus. Across donors, most TCR sequences were observed very rarely, whereas some public TCRs were present in many individuals. Because some donors lacked HLA typing at each locus, the association tests relied only on the typed subset. When HLA alleles, especially DR and DQ, strongly co-occurred, TCR associations were difficult to assign to individual alleles. A later genetic analysis associated a missense DCLRE1C variant with V-gene and J-gene trimming of TCR beta chains, and an independent cohort replicated the association. A further reported finding was that TCR beta sequences accurately predicted the HLA-A and HLA-B alleles for most subjects in the first cohort. The study listed 150 to 200 TCR beta chains as associated with cytomegalovirus. Cytomegalovirus status was reported to be diagnosed by the classifier with high specificity and sensitivity in both the original and validation cohorts. A cluster of highly shared sequence variants was judged likely to represent a technical artifact of the sequencing pipeline. Specific HLA alleles were associated with 15,000 to 20,000 TCR beta sequences at a false discovery rate of 0.05 in a later analysis. Some IMGT-functional V segments, including TRBV6-2 and TRBV6-3, could not be distinguished by the 87-base-pair reads and were therefore excluded. Linkage disequilibrium might explain the correlated functional status among segregating V segments, but an unknown experimental factor could not be excluded. Roughly uniform sequencing depth across donors was assumed in presence/absence analyses, although this assumption may not hold. In vitro tests confirmed that a few of the cytomegalovirus-associated TCR beta chains recognize cytomegalovirus antigens. Because counts were too low, approximately 15 rarely observed V segments, including chromosome 9 orphons, were excluded from the earlier analysis of some 590 of the donors. An earlier analysis of some 590 of the donors showed that most TCR beta V segments appeared in productive rearrangements either about 87% or about 30% of the time, which broadly matched IMGT annotations. According to a later analysis, most CMV-associated TCR beta chains appeared to be HLA-restricted, and the HLA associations seemed to be driven largely by CMV exposure. In a later analysis, the rate of TCR association differed among HLA loci, with DRB1 alleles having the most associated TCRs and HLA-C alleles having the fewest. It was suggested by the authors that the approach could potentially be generalized to other disease states and immunological phenotypes. A later analysis found that HLA-associated TCR beta chains were more clonally expanded and had lower generation probabilities than equally common non-associated chains. Compared with the approximately 670-donor mean, donors in an Asian-associated ancestry cluster had fewer N-insertions in productive TCRs, according to a later genetic analysis. Only TCR beta chains were sequenced in this cohort, and the absence of alpha or paired-chain data limited detectable features.

In total, 630 or so healthy bone marrow donors made up the cohort. Cohort members were all nominally healthy when sampled, although unrecorded immune exposures were likely present. The donor was CMV seronegative and was included in the group of 352 seronegative cohort members. Every donor gave a peripheral blood sample, and the peripheral blood mononuclear cells from that sample were used for TCR beta sequencing. Genomic DNA was extracted from the blood cell samples with the Qiagen DNeasy Blood Extraction Kit. Library preparation employed the immunoSEQ multiplex PCR assay. The multiplex PCR relied on a mix of 60 forward primers for TCR Vbeta segments and 13 reverse primers for TCR Jbeta segments. The CDR3 region of rearranged TCR beta genes was amplified from genomic DNA by a multiplex PCR assay. Amplified TCR beta libraries were sequenced as 87-base-pair reads on the Illumina HiSeq System. As for how the authors treated the data: A later analysis counted tens of millions of unique TCR beta chains across the 550 to 750 repertoires, and some 11 million of these chains were shared by at least two donors. To remove PCR and sequencing errors, raw reads were error-corrected and collapsed into unique sequences using a nearest-neighbor algorithm that merged closely related sequences. CDR3 sequences were aligned to IMGT reference sequences to assign V, D and J gene segments. For a sequence to be retained, at least a six-nucleotide match to both a V gene segment and a J gene segment was required. A rearrangement counted as productive if the CDR3 had no stop codons and remained in frame with V and J, and every other rearrangement counted as non-productive. CDR3 was defined by IMGT convention, running from the second conserved V-encoded cysteine to the conserved J-encoded phenylalanine. Sequences without an unambiguous match to a single V gene segment were excluded from the earlier analysis of 500 to 700 of the donors. In an earlier analysis of around 590 of the donors, a V segment was called functional when productive rearrangements were above 56.7%, and segregating when the standard deviation between donors exceeded 5%. A statistical classification framework was developed to diagnose cytomegalovirus status using the catalog of TCR beta chain sequences. V and J gene assignment, in a later analysis, came from comparing TCR nucleotide sequences with IMGT/GENE-DB human TR gene sequences. In a later analysis, CDR3 sequences and most-parsimonious VDJ recombination scenarios were assigned using the TCRdist pipeline. A later analysis defined each TCR beta chain by its CDR3 amino acid sequence plus V-gene family, and excluded reads lacking a unique V-gene family. In a later analysis, around 650 highly shared, low-generation-probability nucleotide sequences were removed to address suspected cross-contamination and a sequencing artifact. A later analysis calculated a clonal expansion index for each public chain from normalized within-repertoire ranks of inferred template counts. In a later analysis, generation probabilities were computed using a VDJ recombination model fitted to out-of-frame rearrangements, and the results were checked against IGoR. A later analysis scored TCR-TCR, TCR-HLA and TCR-CMV co-occurrence with hypergeometric tests, applying a repertoire-size bias correction to TCR pairs. False discovery rates were estimated in a later analysis by permuting HLA or CMV assignments 20 times. In a later analysis, co-occurring TCRs were grouped using DBSCAN, and TCRdist sequence similarity was added for clustering within HLA-allele-positive subsets. Repertoires with fewer than 30,000 or more than 120,000 public chains, plus five repertoires with anomalous nucleotide sharing, were excluded from co-occurrence clustering. Entries here come from immuneACCESS through TCRdb and include only in-frame sequences with V and J called. Some clones fail to appear in such tables; in the studies checked, an unresolved V gene covers under half of the shortfall, and the cause of the remainder is unknown. Clonal size and the V and J genes are those of that table, whereas D and trimming came from the DNA. This sample comprises about 130,000 clones, more than 70% of them detected only once. The ten biggest clones cover around 2% of the sample.

For this clone: The clone's antigen remains unknown. Base qualities are missing; no much larger clone stands one base away.

A distance of 9 bases separates the germline ends of V and J, which lose 4 bases and 3 bases respectively. Sequences LNHDA (CDR1) and SQIVND (CDR2) are obtained from the germline V gene (reference sequence). Measured from the cysteine to the phenylalanine, the CDR3 is 13 residues long. Only CDR3 DNA remains: 39 bases, in frame from the first base. This receptor was taken from a man younger than 40 in good health and CMV-seronegative. Recombination connected TRBV19 to TRBJ1-2; the D gene is not confidently resolved. Sequencing was done on a sample of PBMCs. The DNA is TGTGCCAGTAGTACCACCAGTGACTATGGCTACACCTTC. Its translation reads: CASSTTSDYGYTF.